These 15 T cell receptor beta chains came from one sample sequenced in a study of T cell repertoires in cytomegalovirus infection. TCRdb itself ran the reads through MiXCR, one entry per CDR3 protein. The table lists approximately 170,000 distinct CDR3 sequences, approximately 17% of them singletons. The sequencing input was CD8+ T cells from PBMCs. These receptor sequences come from a human donor in good health (CMV status not recorded). Some clones in this sample may be carry-over from other donors' samples.

This clonotype was counted many times. This chain's CDR3 is CASSSVQGVFF. For the CDR3, the DNA is TGTGCCAGCAGTAGCGTACAGGGGGTTTTCTTT. The rearrangement links TRBV7-9 to TRBJ1-1, with 8 bases that match TRBD1. There are 11 residues in the CDR3. Trimming cost V 6 bases and J 13 bases; bases outside gene matches: 7. The V gene's germline CDR1 is SEHNR and CDR2 FQNEAQ (reference sequence).

This sequence joins TRBV7-2 and TRBJ1-1; tentative D call: TRBD1 (6 bases). CDR3 length: 16 residues. V was pared by 5 bases and J by 6 bases, with 22 bases between. Germline CDR1 SGHTA, CDR2 FQGNSA. CDR3 residues: CASSQRTVVPNAEAFF. CDR3 nucleotide sequence: TGTGCCAGCAGCCAGAGGACAGTGGTGCCAAACGCTGAAGCTTTCTTT.

This clonotype was seen repeatedly, ten times or more. The chain carries TRBV7-2 and TRBJ2-7; D is perhaps TRBD1 or TRBD2 (5 bases each). The CDR3 consists of 13 residues. The germline V gene has CDR1 SGHTA and CDR2 FQGNSA. Trimming took off 5 bases at V and 6 bases at J, with 14 bases between the two ends. CDR3 nucleotide sequence: TGTGCCAGCAGCACCTGGTTGGGGGTCGAGCAGTACTTC. It is translated as CASSTWLGVEQYF.

CDR3 sequence reads: CSVELGVVRGYTF. The CDR3 DNA reads TGCAGCGTTGAACTGGGAGTGGTCCGTGGCTACACCTTC. The chain uses TRBV29-1 and TRBJ1-2; D not resolved. The CDR3 consists of 13 residues. The germline V gene has CDR1 SQVTM and CDR2 ANQGSEA. V shed 2 bases and J shed 7 bases, with 14 bases lying between them.

The CDR3 nucleotides are TGTGCCAGCAGTGAAGGTCCAGGGCGGCTAACTGAAGCTTTCTTT. Translated: CASSEGPGRLTEAFF. The genes are TRBV25-1 and TRBJ1-1, with D possibly matching TRBD1 (5 bases). The CDR3 extends over 15 amino acids. Trimming removed 2 bases from V and 5 bases from J, with 15 bases in between. Germline V gene sequence: CDR1 MGHDK, CDR2 SYGVNS.

The V call is TRBV7-3, the J call TRBJ1-1, with D possibly being TRBD1 (5 bases). The CDR3 loop spans 13 amino acids. Germline CDR1 reads SGHTA; CDR2 reads FQGTGA. The V and J ends lost 5 bases and 3 bases respectively, with 10 bases between them. The chain's CDR3 is CASSHPGDTEAFF. CDR3 nucleotide sequence: TGTGCCAGCAGCCACCCGGGGGACACTGAAGCTTTCTTT.

In its sample, this clonotype was seen many times. This chain links TRBV7-8 with TRBJ2-7; a possible D gene is TRBD2 (5 bases). Germline CDR1 SGHVS, CDR2 FQNEAQ. This CDR3 is 14 amino acids long. V shed 4 bases and J shed 5 bases, with 15 bases lying between them. The CDR3 loop is CASSSEGSLHEQYF. The CDR3 region has the DNA TGTGCCAGCAGCTCTGAGGGTAGTCTGCACGAGCAGTACTTC.

This clonotype came up a few times. The CDR3 reads CASSFTSLADTQYF. The CDR3 DNA is TGTGCCAGCAGCTTTACCAGTCTAGCAGATACGCAGTATTTT. The chain has TRBV7-8 and TRBJ2-3; D remains ambiguous. The CDR3 is made up of 14 amino acids. From germline, CDR1 is SGHVS and CDR2 FQNEAQ. Trimming cost V 3 bases and J 4 bases, with 11 bases left between them.

This chain joins TRBV7-6 and TRBJ1-5; D is uncertain. The CDR3 runs to 15 residues. The germline V gene has CDR1 SGHVS and CDR2 FNYEAQ. Trimming removed 5 bases at V and 2 bases at J, with 13 bases between. CDR3 protein: CASSPGPRGNQPQHF. The CDR3 DNA reads TGTGCCAGCAGCCCCGGGCCGAGAGGCAATCAGCCCCAGCATTTT.

This clonotype was detected only a few times. The V call is TRBV7-8, the J call TRBJ2-5; D is undetermined. CDR1 and CDR2 (germline): SGHVS, FQNEAQ. V lost 5 bases to trimming and J lost 5 bases, with 18 bases between them. The CDR3 spans 15 residues. The CDR3 nucleotides are TGTGCCAGCAGCCAGAGCGATTACCTAGGGGAGACCCAGTACTTC. Translation: CASSQSDYLGETQYF.

This clonotype was counted at least ten times. The CDR3 sequence is CASSLNPTGGAGANVLTF. The CDR3 region has the DNA TGTGCCAGCAGCTTAAACCCGACAGGGGGCGCTGGGGCCAACGTCCTGACTTTC. The chain uses TRBV7-3 and TRBJ2-6; 10 bases line up with TRBD1. V shed 1 base, J shed 2 bases, and the junction held 5 bases outside the gene matches. The germline CDR1 and CDR2 sequences are SGHTA and FQGTGA. This CDR3 has 18 amino acids.

The CDR3 bases are TGTGCCAGCAGCCCGAAGACAGGGGGTGGCCTCTATGGCTACACCTTC. Protein product: CASSPKTGGGLYGYTF. The V gene is TRBV28, the J gene TRBJ1-2; TRBD1 aligns across 9 bases. CDR3 size: 16 residues. Trimming at V came to 6 bases and at J to 4 bases, leaving 12 bases not matched to a gene. Germline CDR1 MDHEN, CDR2 SYDVKM.

This clonotype has only a few counts. The V call is TRBV6-6, the J call TRBJ1-2, with a tentative D call TRBD1 (5 bases). Trimming left V 8 bases short and J 1 base short, with 11 bases between. The V gene's germline CDR1 is MNHNY and CDR2 SVGAGI (reference sequence). The CDR3 extends over 13 amino acids. Written as DNA, the CDR3 is TGTGCCAGCGGGGACGGCGGTAACTATGGCTACACCTTC. It translates to CASGDGGNYGYTF.

This clonotype turned up a few times. V is TRBV6-2 or TRBV6-3 and J is TRBJ1-2; 7 bases agree with TRBD1. Germline V lookup: CDR1 MNHEY, CDR2 SVGEGT. V dropped 2 bases and J dropped 6; count of bases not matched to a gene: 9. This CDR3 comprises 15 residues. Here the CDR3 DNA reads TGTGCCAGCAGTTACGCCCCGACAGGGCTCGATGGCTACACCTTC. Its translation is CASSYAPTGLDGYTF.

This clonotype has only a few counts. A much more abundant neighbour one base away suggests this may be a read error. This chain links TRBV7-3 with TRBJ2-1; TRBD1 agrees at 10 bases. Germline V gene data show CDR1 as SGHTA and CDR2 as FQGTGA. The trim removed 5 bases at V and 8 bases at J, leaving 3 bases unmatched. The CDR3 loop spans 13 amino acids. CDR3: CASSIGTGDEQFF. For the CDR3, the DNA is TGTGCCAGCAGCATCGGGACAGGGGATGAGCAGTTCTTC.